This T cell receptor (beta chain) was found in a study of human T cells and chemical hapten exposure. CDR3 length: 15 residues. V gave up 5 bases and J gave up 0 bases, with 14 bases separating them. Germline loops: CDR1 DFQATT, CDR2 SNEGSKA (reference sequence). TCRdb recomputed calls from the RACE reads with MiXCR, one row per CDR3 protein. Of some 180,000 distinct CDR3 sequences in the sample, about a fifth were seen once. Indicated time point: patch test 1, 2 weeks after DPC sensitization. Treatment here: therapeutic diphenylcyclopropenone sensitization with weekly scalp DPC. J is TRBJ2-1 and V is TRBV20-1; a possible D gene is TRBD1 (5 bases). Specimen: whole blood, collected in connection with sensitization to the hapten diphenylcyclopropenone (DPC). The clonotype was recovered from a woman in her forties or fifties with alopecia areata. Some clones in this sample may be carry-over from other donors' samples. In DNA form, the CDR3 reads TGCAGTGCTTGGGGTGGGGCGGCCTCCTACAATGAGCAGTTCTTC. Translation: CSAWGGAASYNEQFF.